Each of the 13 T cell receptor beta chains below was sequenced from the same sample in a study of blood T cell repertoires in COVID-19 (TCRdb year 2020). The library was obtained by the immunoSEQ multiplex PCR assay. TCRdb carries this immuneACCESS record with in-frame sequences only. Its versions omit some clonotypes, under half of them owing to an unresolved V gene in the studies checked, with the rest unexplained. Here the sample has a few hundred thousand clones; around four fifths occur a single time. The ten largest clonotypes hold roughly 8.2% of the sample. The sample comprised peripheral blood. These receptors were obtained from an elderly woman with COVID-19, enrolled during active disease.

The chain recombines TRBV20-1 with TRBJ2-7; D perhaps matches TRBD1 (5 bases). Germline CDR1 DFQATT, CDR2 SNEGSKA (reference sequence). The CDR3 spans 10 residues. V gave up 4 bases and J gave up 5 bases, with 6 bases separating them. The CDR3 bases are TGCAGTGCTACAGGGAACGAGCAGTACTTC. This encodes CSATGNEQYF.

This chain's CDR3 is CASSHGGNTLYEQYF. As DNA, the CDR3 is TGTGCCAGCAGCCACGGGGGGAACACTCTCTACGAGCAGTACTTC. The chain is built from TRBV3-1 (or the pseudogene TRBV3-2) and TRBJ2-7; TRBD2 matches 7 bases. The CDR3 has 15 amino acids. V lost 3 bases to trimming and J lost 3 bases; unmatched junction nucleotides: 8. Germline loops: CDR1 LGHDT, CDR2 YNNKEL (reference sequence).

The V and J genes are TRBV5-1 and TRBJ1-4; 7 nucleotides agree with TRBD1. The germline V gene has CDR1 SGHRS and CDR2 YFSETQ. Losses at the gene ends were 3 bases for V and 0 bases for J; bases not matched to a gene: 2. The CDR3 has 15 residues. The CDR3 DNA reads TGCGCCAGCAGCTCCGGGACAGCAACTAATGAAAAACTGTTTTTT. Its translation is CASSSGTATNEKLFF.

The CDR3 nucleotides are TGTGCCAGCAGCCCCGACAGTAATTCACCCCTCCACTTT. Translating gives CASSPDSNSPLHF. The chain joins TRBV7-3 to TRBJ1-6; a weak D match, TRBD1 (5 bases). The length of the CDR3 is 13 residues. The germline V gene has CDR1 SGHTA and CDR2 FQGTGA. Trimming took 5 bases from V and 6 from J, leaving 8 bases between them.

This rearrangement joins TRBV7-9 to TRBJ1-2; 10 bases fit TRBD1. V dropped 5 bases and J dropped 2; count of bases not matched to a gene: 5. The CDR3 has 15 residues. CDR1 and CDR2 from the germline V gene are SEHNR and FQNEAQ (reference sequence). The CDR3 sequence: CASSRPGQGNYGYTF. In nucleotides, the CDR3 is TGTGCCAGCAGCCGACCGGGACAGGGGAACTATGGCTACACCTTC.

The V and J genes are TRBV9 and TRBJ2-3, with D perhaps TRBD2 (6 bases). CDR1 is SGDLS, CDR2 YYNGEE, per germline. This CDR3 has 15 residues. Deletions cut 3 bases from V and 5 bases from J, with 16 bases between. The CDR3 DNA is TGTGCCAGCAGCGAAGAGCGGGTGAGGGGAGATACGCAGTATTTT. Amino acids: CASSEERVRGDTQYF.

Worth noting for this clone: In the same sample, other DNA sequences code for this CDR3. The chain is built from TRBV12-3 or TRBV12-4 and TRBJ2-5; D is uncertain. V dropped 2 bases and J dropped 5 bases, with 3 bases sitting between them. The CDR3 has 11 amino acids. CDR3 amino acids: CASSLRETQYF. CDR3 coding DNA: TGTGCCAGCAGTTTACGGGAGACCCAGTACTTC.

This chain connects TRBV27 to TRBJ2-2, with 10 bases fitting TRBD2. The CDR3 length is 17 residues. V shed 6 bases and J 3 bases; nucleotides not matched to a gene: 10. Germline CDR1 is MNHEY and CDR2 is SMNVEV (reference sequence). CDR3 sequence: CASRLAGRSWDTGELFF. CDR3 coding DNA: TGTGCCAGCAGACTAGCGGGAAGGAGTTGGGACACCGGGGAGCTGTTTTTT.

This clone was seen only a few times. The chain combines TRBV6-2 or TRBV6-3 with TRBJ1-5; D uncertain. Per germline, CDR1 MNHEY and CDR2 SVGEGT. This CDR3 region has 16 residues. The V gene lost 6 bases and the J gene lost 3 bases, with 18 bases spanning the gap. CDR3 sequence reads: CASSPSKLGVNQPQHF. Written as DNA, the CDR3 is TGTGCCAGCAGCCCTTCTAAGCTGGGAGTCAATCAGCCCCAGCATTTT.

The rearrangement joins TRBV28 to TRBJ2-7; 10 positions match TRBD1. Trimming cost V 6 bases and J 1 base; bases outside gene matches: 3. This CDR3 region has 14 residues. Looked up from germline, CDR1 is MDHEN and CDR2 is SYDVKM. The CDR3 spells CASRTGGVSYEQYF. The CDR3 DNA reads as TGTGCCAGCAGGACAGGGGGCGTATCCTACGAGCAGTACTTC.

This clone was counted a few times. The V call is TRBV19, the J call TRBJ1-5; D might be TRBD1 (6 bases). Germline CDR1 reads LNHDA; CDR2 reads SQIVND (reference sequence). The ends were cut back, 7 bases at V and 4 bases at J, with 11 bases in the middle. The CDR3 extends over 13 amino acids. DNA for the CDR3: TGTGCCAGTACATACCAGGGGAATCAGCCCCAGCATTTT. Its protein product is CASTYQGNQPQHF.

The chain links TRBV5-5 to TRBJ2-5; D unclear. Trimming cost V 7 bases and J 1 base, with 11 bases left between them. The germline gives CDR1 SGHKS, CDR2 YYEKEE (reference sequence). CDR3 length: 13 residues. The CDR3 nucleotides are TGTGCCAGCCACGACTTGCCCCAAGAGACCCAGTACTTC. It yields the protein CASHDLPQETQYF.

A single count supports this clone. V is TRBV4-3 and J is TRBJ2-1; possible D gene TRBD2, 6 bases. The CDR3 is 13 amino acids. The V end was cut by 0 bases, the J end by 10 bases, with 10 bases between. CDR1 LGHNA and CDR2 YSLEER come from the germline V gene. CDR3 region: CASSQDRGFEQFF. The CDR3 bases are TGCGCCAGCAGCCAAGATCGGGGGTTCGAGCAGTTCTTC.